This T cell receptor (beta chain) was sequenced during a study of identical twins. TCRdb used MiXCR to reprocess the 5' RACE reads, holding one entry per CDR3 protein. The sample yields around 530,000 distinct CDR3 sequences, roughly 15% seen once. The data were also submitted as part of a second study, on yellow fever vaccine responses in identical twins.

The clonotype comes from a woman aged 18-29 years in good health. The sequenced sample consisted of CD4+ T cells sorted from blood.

CDR3: CASSPRKTSGGADTQYF. The CDR3 DNA sequence: TGCGCCAGCAGCCCCAGAAAGACTAGCGGGGGGGCAGATACGCAGTATTTT. This chain uses TRBV5-1 with TRBJ2-3, with 14 bases fitting TRBD2. CDR3 length equals 17 residues. V was clipped by 4 bases and J by 4 bases; unmatched bases: 8. Germline loops: CDR1 SGHRS, CDR2 YFSETQ.